Listed here are 13 T cell receptor beta chains from one sample, sequenced in a study of radiotherapy plus CTLA-4 blockade in lung cancer listed by TCRdb under 2018. Libraries came from the immunoSEQ multiplex PCR assay. In its TCRdb copy, this immuneACCESS table keeps in-frame sequences only and misses some clones. Where compared with another copy, unresolved V genes explain less than half of these, and the others have no known cause. The sample records fewer than 55,000 clones, roughly three quarters of which are singletons. Of the sample, under 3% falls within the top ten clones. Material: peripheral blood, obtained from a patient treated with radiotherapy plus ipilimumab. The receptors were gathered from a human donor with non-small cell lung cancer whose response to radiotherapy plus ipilimumab could not be evaluated.

The chain links TRBV20-1 to TRBJ2-7, with 7 bases lining up with TRBD2. V shed 7 bases and J 2 bases; nucleotides not matched to a gene: 2. Per germline, CDR1 DFQATT and CDR2 SNEGSKA (reference sequence). This CDR3 has 11 amino acids. The CDR3 DNA is TGCAGTGTGGCGGGAGCCTACGAGCAGTACTTC. This sequence encodes CSVAGAYEQYF.

This sequence joins TRBV5-3 and TRBJ2-7, with 10 bases aligning to TRBD1. TRBV5-3 is an ORF, with its function uncertain. J lost 5 bases, V lost 4 bases, and 12 bases had no gene match. The CDR3 totals 16 residues. In nucleotides, the CDR3 is TGTGCCAGAAGCAGTCCTCCGGGACAGGGGTCGGACGAGCAGTACTTC. This gives the protein CARSSPPGQGSDEQYF.

The gene calls are TRBV5-1 and TRBJ2-7; unclear D gene. V dropped 4 bases and J dropped 6 bases, with 14 bases sitting between them. The CDR3 covers 13 residues. Germline-derived CDR1 and CDR2 are SGHRS and YFSETQ. Written as DNA, the CDR3 is TGCGCCAGCAGCCCTCCTCTTCCGGGCGAGCAGTACTTC. Its protein product is CASSPPLPGEQYF.

The chain is built from TRBV7-9 and TRBJ1-4; D is uncertain. V lost 11 bases and J 8 bases, leaving 21 bases between the germline ends. Germline V gives CDR1 SEHNR, CDR2 FQNEAQ (reference sequence). The CDR3 contains 14 residues. CDR3 sequence: CAAEAGPSREKLFF. CDR3 DNA: TGTGCCGCCGAGGCGGGCCCCTCGCGCGAAAAACTGTTTTTT.

The chain combines TRBV9 with TRBJ2-3; 9 positions match TRBD2. This CDR3 is built from 15 residues. CDR1 SGDLS and CDR2 YYNGEE come from the germline V gene. The V segment lost 1 base and the J segment 6 bases; nucleotides outside the gene matches: 6. DNA for the CDR3: TGTGCCAGCAGCGTAAGGGCTAGCGGGGCCGATACGCAGTATTTT. Translation gives CASSVRASGADTQYF.

This sequence joins TRBV5-1 and TRBJ2-2; TRBD2 is a possible D gene (6 bases). The CDR3 has 15 amino acids. With 1 base removed from V and 5 bases from J, the gap between germline ends came to 12 bases. CDR1 and CDR2 (germline): SGHRS, YFSETQ. The CDR3 region is CASSLTGAGTGELFF. In nucleotides, the CDR3 is TGCGCCAGCAGCTTGACGGGTGCGGGGACCGGGGAGCTGTTTTTT.

The chain employs TRBV7-2 and TRBJ2-4, with a weak D call TRBD2 (5 bases). Trimming cost V 4 bases and J 9 bases, with 19 bases left between them. The CDR3 covers 15 residues. CDR1 SGHTA and CDR2 FQGNSA come from the germline V gene. In nucleotides, the CDR3 is TGTGCCAGCAGCTCCTCCCCTGCCCTCGGAGGCATTCAGTACTTC. This gives the protein CASSSSPALGGIQYF. Based on the CDR3 plus reference TRBV7-2 and TRBJ2-4, the full variable domain is GAGVSQSPSNKVTEKGKDVELRCDPISGHTALYWYRQSLGQGLEFLIYFQGNSAPDKSGLPSDRFSAERTGGSVSTLTIQRTQQEDSAVYLCASSSSPALGGIQYFGAGTRLSVL.

The chain has TRBV29-1 and TRBJ1-3; 7 nucleotides match TRBD1. V gave up 4 bases and J gave up 4 bases; unmatched junction bases: 10. This CDR3 has 15 residues. Germline loops: CDR1 SQVTM, CDR2 ANQGSEA. The DNA of the CDR3 is TGCAGCGTTGGCCTGCTGACAGGGTCCGGAAACACCATATATTTT. Translated, it gives CSVGLLTGSGNTIYF.

V usage is TRBV6-5 and J usage is TRBJ2-2; D remains ambiguous. The CDR3 contains 14 residues. V was clipped by 2 bases and J by 7 bases, with 11 bases between them. Germline loops: CDR1 MNHEY, CDR2 SVGAGI. The CDR3 reads CASSYRQVNGELFF. CDR3 in DNA: TGTGCCAGCAGTTACCGGCAGGTCAACGGGGAGCTGTTTTTT.

V and J are TRBV18 and TRBJ1-6, with 7 bases fitting TRBD1. V shed 3 bases, J shed 5 bases, and the junction held 4 bases outside the gene matches. Germline CDR1 KGHSH, CDR2 LQKENI. The CDR3 extends over 15 amino acids. CDR3 sequence (DNA): TGTGCCAGCTCACCTGGACAGGAACATAATTCACCCCTCCACTTT. This translates into CASSPGQEHNSPLHF.

In its sample, this clone was seen once. J is TRBJ2-1 and V is TRBV5-4, with TRBD2 as a possible D gene (6 bases). The CDR3 contains 14 residues. CDR1 and CDR2 from the germline V gene are SGHNT and YYREEE (reference sequence). The V end was cut by 2 bases, the J end by 7 bases, with 13 bases between. This CDR3 is CASSLSGDRNEQFF. The CDR3 DNA reads TGTGCCAGCAGCTTATCGGGAGATAGAAATGAGCAGTTCTTC.

CDR3 DNA sequence: TGTGCCAGCAGCTTAGATTCAGGGGCCAACACTGAAGCTTTCTTT. This encodes CASSLDSGANTEAFF. This chain connects TRBV11-3 to TRBJ1-1; D is possibly TRBD1 (6 bases). Trimming took off 0 bases at V and 2 bases at J, with 10 bases between the two ends. The CDR3 extends over 15 amino acids. CDR1 is SGHNT and CDR2 is YENEEA in the germline V gene.

The chain joins TRBV5-1 to TRBJ2-7; 7 nucleotides match TRBD1. With V trimmed by 4 bases and J by 6 bases, 10 bases remained unmatched. CDR1 is SGHRS and CDR2 is YFSETQ in the germline V gene. The CDR3 is 14 residues long. The CDR3 loop is CASSRDRAPSEQYF. The CDR3 nucleotides are TGCGCCAGCAGCCGAGACAGGGCCCCCTCCGAGCAGTACTTC.